The present T cell receptor (beta chain) was sequenced within a study of blood T cell repertoires in COVID-19. Looked up from germline, CDR1 is SEHNR and CDR2 is FQNEAQ (reference sequence). V shed 5 bases and J 6 bases; nucleotides not matched to a gene: 11. This CDR3 spans 15 amino acids. Sequencing used immunoSEQ multiplex PCR; TCRdb keeps in-frame clones, though not all of them. The sample has a few hundred thousand clones; less than 90% are singletons. Specimen: peripheral blood. The rearrangement joins TRBV7-9 to TRBJ2-7, with 9 bases identical to TRBD1. This TCR was sampled from a woman aged 80 or over with active or convalescent COVID-19. CDR3 coding DNA: TGTGCCAGCAGCGCTTTGCGGACAGGGGATTTCGAGCAGTACTTC. Protein sequence: CASSALRTGDFEQYF.